What follows are 9 T cell receptor beta chains derived from one specimen sequenced in a study of beta chain features in type 1 diabetes. Reverse transcription of all isolated RNA meant that expressed TCRB transcripts were sequenced. Sequencing was performed with immunoSEQ multiplex PCR; in TCRdb, only in-frame clones are kept and a portion is missing. The sample records hundreds of thousands of clones, around 16% being singletons. Sequenced sample: naive CD4+ T cells from blood. Every receptor here comes from a man aged 18 to 29 in good health.

This chain connects TRBV9 to TRBJ2-5, with 13 bases lining up with TRBD2. With 0 bases clipped from V and 2 bases from J, the junction kept 1 base outside the gene matches. The CDR3 is made up of 16 amino acids. The germline V gene has CDR1 SGDLS and CDR2 YYNGEE. CDR3 in amino acids: CASSVEGLAGQETQYF. The CDR3 nucleotides are TGTGCCAGCAGCGTAGAGGGACTAGCGGGACAAGAGACCCAGTACTTC. The whole variable domain, filled in from reference TRBV9 and TRBJ2-5, reads DSGVTQTPKHLITATGQRVTLRCSPRSGDLSVYWYQQSLDQGLQFLIQYYNGEERAKGNILERFSAQQFPDLHSELNLSSLELGDSALYFCASSVEGLAGQETQYFGPGTRLLVL.

Concerning this clone: Different DNA sequences within this sample yield the same CDR3. The rearrangement joins TRBV28 to TRBJ2-7; no clear D gene. Looked up from germline, CDR1 is MDHEN and CDR2 is SYDVKM. The V and J ends lost 7 bases and 4 bases respectively, with 8 bases between them. The CDR3 length is 11 residues. The DNA for the CDR3 is TGTGCCAGCATGGGTGGTTACGAGCAGTACTTC. Amino acids: CASMGGYEQYF.

This rearrangement joins TRBV5-1 to TRBJ2-4; 9 nucleotides match TRBD1. Germline V gene lookup returns CDR1 SGHRS and CDR2 YFSETQ. The CDR3 length is 13 residues. V lost 4 bases to trimming and J lost 6 bases; unmatched junction nucleotides: 2. The CDR3 region has the DNA TGCGCCAGCAGCATGGGACAGGGAAACATTCAGTACTTC. It encodes CASSMGQGNIQYF.

The gene calls are TRBV5-6 and TRBJ2-1, with D unclear. CDR3 length equals 11 residues. Trimming removed 3 bases at V and 8 bases at J, with 6 bases between. Germline values: CDR1 SGHDT, CDR2 YYEEEE. DNA of the CDR3: TGTGCCAGCAGCTGGAGCGATGAGCAGTTCTTC. It specifies CASSWSDEQFF.

This clone was detected only a few times. V gene TRBV28 combines with J gene TRBJ2-3, with TRBD2 identical over 8 bases. CDR3 length equals 15 residues. V lost 7 bases and J lost 2; bases outside the gene matches: 8. CDR1 and CDR2 from the germline V gene are MDHEN and SYDVKM. The CDR3: CASTPRGGYTDTQYF. The DNA for the CDR3 is TGTGCCAGCACCCCCCGGGGGGGTTACACAGATACGCAGTATTTT.

This clone was seen a handful of times. This chain connects TRBV5-1 to TRBJ2-5, with D uncertain. V was cut by 9 bases and J by 5 bases, with 17 bases left in between. The V gene's germline CDR1 is SGHRS and CDR2 YFSETQ. The CDR3 covers 13 residues. The CDR3 DNA is TGCGCCACCTCCGGGCGCTTTGGCGAGACCCAGTACTTC. Translation gives CATSGRFGETQYF.

This clone was picked up many times. The V call is TRBV10-3, the J call TRBJ2-1; 10 nucleotides match TRBD2. The CDR3 covers 14 residues. V lost 9 bases, J lost 5 bases, and 7 bases stayed unmatched. Germline values: CDR1 ENHRY, CDR2 SYGVKD. The CDR3 here is CAMKPGLANNEQFF. CDR3 DNA: TGTGCCATGAAGCCGGGACTAGCGAACAATGAGCAGTTCTTC.

The V call is TRBV7-2, the J call TRBJ2-7, with 8 bases matching TRBD1. Germline CDR1 SGHTA, CDR2 FQGNSA. The V segment lost 1 base and the J segment 4 bases; nucleotides outside the gene matches: 3. The CDR3 contains 14 residues. The DNA for the CDR3 is TGTGCCAGCAGCTTAGTACAGGGGGGATACGAGCAGTACTTC. Translated: CASSLVQGGYEQYF.

The CDR3 nucleotides are TGTGCCTGGAGCCGGGGGGTTCAAGAGACCCAGTACTTC. This codes for CAWSRGVQETQYF. This chain links TRBV30 with TRBJ2-5; 7 positions match TRBD2. Germline V gene lookup returns CDR1 GTSNPN and CDR2 SVGIG (reference sequence). Trimming took 3 bases from V and 2 from J; bases not matched to a gene: 3. The CDR3 has 13 amino acids.